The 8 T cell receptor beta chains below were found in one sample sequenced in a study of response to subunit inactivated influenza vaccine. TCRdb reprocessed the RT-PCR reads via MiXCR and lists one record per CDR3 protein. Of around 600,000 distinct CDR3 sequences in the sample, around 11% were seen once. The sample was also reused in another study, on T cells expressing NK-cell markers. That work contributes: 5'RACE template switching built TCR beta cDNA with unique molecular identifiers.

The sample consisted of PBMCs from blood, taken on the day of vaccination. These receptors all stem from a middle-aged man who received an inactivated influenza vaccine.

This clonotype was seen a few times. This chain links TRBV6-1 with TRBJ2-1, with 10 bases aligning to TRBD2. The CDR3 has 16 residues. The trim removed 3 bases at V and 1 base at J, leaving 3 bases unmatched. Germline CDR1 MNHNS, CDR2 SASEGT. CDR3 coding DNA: TGTGCCAGCAGTGACCCTAGCGGGAGATCCTACAATGAGCAGTTCTTC. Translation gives CASSDPSGRSYNEQFF.

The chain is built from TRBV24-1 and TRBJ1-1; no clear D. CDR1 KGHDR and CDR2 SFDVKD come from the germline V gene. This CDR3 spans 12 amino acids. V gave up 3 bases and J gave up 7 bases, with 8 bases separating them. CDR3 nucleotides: TGTGCCACCAGTGATAAAGGGTTTGAAGCTTTCTTT. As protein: CATSDKGFEAFF.

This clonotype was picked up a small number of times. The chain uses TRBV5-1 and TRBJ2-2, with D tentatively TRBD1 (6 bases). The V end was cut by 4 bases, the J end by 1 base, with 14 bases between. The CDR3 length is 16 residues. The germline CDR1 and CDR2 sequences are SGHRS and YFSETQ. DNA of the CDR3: TGCGCCAGCAGCGCCACCGGGACACTGAACACCGGGGAGCTGTTTTTT. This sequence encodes CASSATGTLNTGELFF.

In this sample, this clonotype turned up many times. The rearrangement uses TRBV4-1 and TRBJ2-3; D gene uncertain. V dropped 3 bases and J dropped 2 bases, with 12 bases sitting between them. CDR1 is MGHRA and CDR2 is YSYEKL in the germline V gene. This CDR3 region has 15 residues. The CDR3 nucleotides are TGCGCCAGCAGCCAGACACCTACCTTCACAGATACGCAGTATTTT. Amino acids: CASSQTPTFTDTQYF.

CDR3 region: CSARDAGSSYNEQFF. The DNA of the CDR3 is TGCAGTGCTAGAGATGCGGGGAGCTCCTACAATGAGCAGTTCTTC. The chain links TRBV20-1 to TRBJ2-1; perhaps TRBD2 as D (6 bases). CDR1 is DFQATT, CDR2 SNEGSKA, per germline (reference sequence). CDR3 length: 15 residues. V shed 0 bases and J shed 0 bases, with 9 bases lying between them.

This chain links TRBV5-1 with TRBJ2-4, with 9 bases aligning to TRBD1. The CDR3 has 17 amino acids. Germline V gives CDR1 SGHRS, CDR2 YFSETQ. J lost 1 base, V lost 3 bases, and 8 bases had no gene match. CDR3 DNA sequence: TGCGCCAGCAGCTACAGCCCGGGACAGGGCGCCAAAAACATTCAGTACTTC. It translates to CASSYSPGQGAKNIQYF.

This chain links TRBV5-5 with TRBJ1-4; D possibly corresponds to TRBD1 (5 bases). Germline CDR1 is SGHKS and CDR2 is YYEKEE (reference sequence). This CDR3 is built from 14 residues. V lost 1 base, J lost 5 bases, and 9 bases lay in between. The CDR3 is CASSLPGGNEKLFF. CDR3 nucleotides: TGTGCCAGCAGCTTGCCGGGGGGGAATGAAAAACTGTTTTTT.

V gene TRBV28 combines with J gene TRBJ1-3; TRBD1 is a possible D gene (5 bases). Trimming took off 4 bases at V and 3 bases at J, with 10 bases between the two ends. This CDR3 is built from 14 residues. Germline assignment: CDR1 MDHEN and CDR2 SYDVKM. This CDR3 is CASSYQGSGNTIYF. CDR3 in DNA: TGTGCCAGCAGTTACCAGGGAAGTGGAAACACCATATATTTT.